A single TCR beta chain is shown here with its context. This sample is part of a study of blood T cell repertoires in COVID-19. On the study more broadly: Samples of COVID-19 (acute and convalescent) were obtained from the United States, Italy and Spain. The analysed material was cDNA or gDNA that came from T cells, B-cell-depleted T cells, or PBMCs.

Per the authors' pipeline: Quantification of nucleated cells was approximated via reference gene primer amplification. Sequencing used immunoSEQ multiplex PCR; TCRdb keeps in-frame clones, though not all of them. The DNA gave D and trimming, while V, J and clone size come from that table. The sample includes tens of thousands of clones, just over 85% of them seen just once. From germline, CDR1 is MNHNS and CDR2 SASEGT. The CDR3 has 14 amino acids. V shed 3 bases and J shed 8 bases, with 14 bases lying between them. The sequence came from a woman aged 55-69 years with acute or convalescent COVID-19. J is TRBJ2-1 and V is TRBV6-1; D uncertain. The sequencing input was peripheral blood. The CDR3 sequence: CASSDPFRSYEQFF. The CDR3 DNA sequence: TGTGCCAGCAGTGACCCCTTTAGGAGCTATGAGCAGTTCTTC.